This TCR beta chain originates from a study of blood T cell repertoires in COVID-19. The wider study: Some COVID-19 samples were acute and others convalescent; all came from the United States, Italy and Spain.

Participants had their cohort set by participant-reported clinical history. Recovered Cohort 3 donors showed two negative PCRs, clearance, or symptom resolution. CDR3 length equals 20 residues. Germline lookup yields CDR1 LGHNA and CDR2 YSLEER. V lost 0 bases, J lost 4 bases, and 24 bases lay in between. Original processing notes: Quantification of nucleated cells was approximated via reference gene primer amplification. The method was immunoSEQ multiplex PCR; TCRdb's version includes in-frame clones alone and lacks a portion of them. The V and J calls and clone size are taken from that table; D and trimming were inferred from the DNA. This sample has approximately 320,000 clones, with about 91% found just once.

The sample consisted of PBMCs or T cells enriched from blood (not recorded which). The TCR comes from a woman between 18 and 29 years old who had recovered from COVID-19. V is TRBV4-3 and J is TRBJ2-2; D may be TRBD2 (5 bases). CDR3 sequence reads: CASSQDQAIRGIGATGELFF. CDR3 DNA sequence: TGCGCCAGCAGCCAAGATCAGGCGATCCGGGGTATTGGCGCCACCGGGGAGCTGTTTTTT.